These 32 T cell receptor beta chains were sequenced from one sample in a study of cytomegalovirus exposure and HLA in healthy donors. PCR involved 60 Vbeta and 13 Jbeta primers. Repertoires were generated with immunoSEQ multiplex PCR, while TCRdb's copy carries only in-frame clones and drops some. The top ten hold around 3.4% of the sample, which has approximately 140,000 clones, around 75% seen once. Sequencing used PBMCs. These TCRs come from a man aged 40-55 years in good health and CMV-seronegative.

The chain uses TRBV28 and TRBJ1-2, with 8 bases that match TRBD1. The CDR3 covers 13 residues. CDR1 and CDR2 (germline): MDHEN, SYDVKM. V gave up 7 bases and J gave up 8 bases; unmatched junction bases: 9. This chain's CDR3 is CASIRAQGGGYTF. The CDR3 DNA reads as TGTGCCAGCATTAGGGCACAGGGGGGCGGCTACACCTTC.

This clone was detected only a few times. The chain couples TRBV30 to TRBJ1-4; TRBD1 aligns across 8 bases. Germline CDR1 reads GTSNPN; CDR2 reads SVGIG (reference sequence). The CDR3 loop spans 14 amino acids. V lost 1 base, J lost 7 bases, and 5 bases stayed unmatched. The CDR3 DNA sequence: TGTGCCTGGAGTGACGACAGGGGTCGTGAAAAACTGTTTTTT. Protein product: CAWSDDRGREKLFF.

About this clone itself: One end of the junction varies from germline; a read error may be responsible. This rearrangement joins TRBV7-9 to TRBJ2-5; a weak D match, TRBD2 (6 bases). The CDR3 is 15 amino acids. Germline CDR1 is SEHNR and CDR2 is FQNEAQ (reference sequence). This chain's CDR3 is CSSSSGGLPTGTQYF. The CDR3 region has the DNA TGTTCCAGCAGCTCCGGGGGACTCCCCACAGGGACCCAGTACTTC.

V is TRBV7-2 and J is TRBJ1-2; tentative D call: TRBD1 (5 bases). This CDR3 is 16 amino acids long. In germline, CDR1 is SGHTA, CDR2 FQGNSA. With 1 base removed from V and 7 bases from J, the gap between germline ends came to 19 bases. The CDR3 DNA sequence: TGTGCCAGCAGCTTAGGTCAGCCAGGGTCCTCTACTGGCTACACCTTC. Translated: CASSLGQPGSSTGYTF.

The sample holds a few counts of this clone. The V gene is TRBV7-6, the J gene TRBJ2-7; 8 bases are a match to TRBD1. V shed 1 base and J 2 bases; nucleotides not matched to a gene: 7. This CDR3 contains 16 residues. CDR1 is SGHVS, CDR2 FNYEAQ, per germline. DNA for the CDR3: TGTGCCAGCAGCTTAGTACCGGGACAGGAGACCTACGAGCAGTACTTC. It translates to CASSLVPGQETYEQYF.

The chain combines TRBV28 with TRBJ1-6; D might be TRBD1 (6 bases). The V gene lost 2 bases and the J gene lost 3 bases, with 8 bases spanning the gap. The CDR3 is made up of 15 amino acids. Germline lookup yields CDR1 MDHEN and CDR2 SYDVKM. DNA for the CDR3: TGTGCCAGCAGTTTAGTCAGGGGCTATAATTCACCCCTCCACTTT. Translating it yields CASSLVRGYNSPLHF.

CDR3 sequence (DNA): TGCGCCAGCCTTTCGCCGGTTGACAGGGAAGCTTTCTTT. Amino acids: CASLSPVDREAFF. The chain has TRBV5-1 and TRBJ1-1; TRBD1 might be the D (6 bases). With 7 bases removed from V and 8 bases from J, the gap between germline ends came to 18 bases. The germline V gene encodes CDR1 SGHRS and CDR2 YFSETQ. The CDR3 totals 13 residues. Drawing the rest from reference TRBV5-1 and TRBJ1-1, the complete variable domain is KAGVTQTPRYLIKTRGQQVTLSCSPISGHRSVSWYQQTPGQGLQFLFEYFSETQRNKGNFPGRFSGRQFSNSRSEMNVSTLELGDSALYLCASLSPVDREAFFGQGTRLTVV.

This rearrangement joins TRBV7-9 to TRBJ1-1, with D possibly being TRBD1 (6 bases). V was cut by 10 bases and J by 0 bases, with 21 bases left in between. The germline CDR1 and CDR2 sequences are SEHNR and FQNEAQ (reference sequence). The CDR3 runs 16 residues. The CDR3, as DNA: TGTGCCACCTGCTGCCCCCCAGGGGCTATGAACACTGAAGCTTTCTTT. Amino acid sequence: CATCCPPGAMNTEAFF. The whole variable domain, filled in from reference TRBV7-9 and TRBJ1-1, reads DTGVSQNPRHKITKRGQNVTFRCDPISEHNRLYWYRQTLGQGPEFLTYFQNEAQLEKSRLLSDRFSAERPKGSFSTLEIQRTEQGDSAMYLCATCCPPGAMNTEAFFGQGTRLTVV.

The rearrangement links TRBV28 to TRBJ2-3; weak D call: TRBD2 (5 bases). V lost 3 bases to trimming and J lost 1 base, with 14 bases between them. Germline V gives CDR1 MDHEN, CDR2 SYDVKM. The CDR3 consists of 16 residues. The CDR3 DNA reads TGTGCCAGCAGTTTCGGTTACGGGAAGGGCACAGATACGCAGTATTTT. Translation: CASSFGYGKGTDTQYF.

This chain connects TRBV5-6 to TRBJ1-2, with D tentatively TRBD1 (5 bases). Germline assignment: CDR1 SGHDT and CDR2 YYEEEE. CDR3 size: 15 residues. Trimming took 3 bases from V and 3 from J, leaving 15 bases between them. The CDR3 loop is CASSSGVPWDYGYTF. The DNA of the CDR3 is TGTGCCAGCAGCTCGGGGGTCCCTTGGGACTATGGCTACACCTTC.

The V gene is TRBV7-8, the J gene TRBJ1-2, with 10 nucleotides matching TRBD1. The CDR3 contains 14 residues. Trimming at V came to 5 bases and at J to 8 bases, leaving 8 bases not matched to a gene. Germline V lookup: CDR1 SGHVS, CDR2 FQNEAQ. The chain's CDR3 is CASSPRQGARGYTF. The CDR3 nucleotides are TGTGCCAGCAGCCCAAGACAGGGGGCGAGAGGCTACACCTTC.

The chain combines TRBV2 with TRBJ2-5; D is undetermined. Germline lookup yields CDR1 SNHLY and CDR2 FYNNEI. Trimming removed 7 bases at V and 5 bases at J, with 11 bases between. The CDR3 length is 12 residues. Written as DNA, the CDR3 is TGTGCCAGCACCAAACAAATGGAGACCCAGTACTTC. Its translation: CASTKQMETQYF.

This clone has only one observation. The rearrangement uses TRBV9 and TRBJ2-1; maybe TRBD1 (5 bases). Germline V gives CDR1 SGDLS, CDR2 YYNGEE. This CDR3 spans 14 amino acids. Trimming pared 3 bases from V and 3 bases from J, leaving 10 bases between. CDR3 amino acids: CASSAARGYNEQFF. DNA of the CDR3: TGTGCCAGCAGCGCGGCTAGGGGCTACAATGAGCAGTTCTTC.

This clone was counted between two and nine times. The DNA for the CDR3 is TGTGCCAGCAGTCGAAGGGGTTATCAGCCCCAGCATTTT. Translation gives CASSRRGYQPQHF. V is TRBV28 and J is TRBJ1-5, with a tentative D call TRBD1 (5 bases). The CDR3 is made up of 13 amino acids. Trimming pared 5 bases from V and 5 bases from J, leaving 10 bases between. Germline V CDR1 and CDR2: MDHEN, SYDVKM. The whole variable domain, filled in from reference TRBV28 and TRBJ1-5, reads DVKVTQSSRYLVKRTGEKVFLECVQDMDHENMFWYRQDPGLGLRLIYFSYDVKMKEKGDIPEGYSVSREKKERFSLILESASTNQTSMYLCASSRRGYQPQHFGDGTRLSIL.

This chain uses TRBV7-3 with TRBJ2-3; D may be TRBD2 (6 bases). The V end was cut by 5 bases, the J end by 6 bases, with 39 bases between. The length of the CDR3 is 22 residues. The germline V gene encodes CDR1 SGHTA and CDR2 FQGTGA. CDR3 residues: CASSLVGLIPTTRAGTPDTQYF. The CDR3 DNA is TGTGCCAGCAGCCTCGTTGGGTTAATACCAACAACGCGCGCGGGGACCCCGGATACGCAGTATTTT. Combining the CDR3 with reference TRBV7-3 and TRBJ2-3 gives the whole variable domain GAGVSQTPSNKVTEKGKYVELRCDPISGHTALYWYRQSLGQGPEFLIYFQGTGAADDSGLPNDRFFAVRPEGSVSTLKIQRTERGDSAVYLCASSLVGLIPTTRAGTPDTQYFGPGTRLTVL.

The CDR3 spells CASRAGAGGTEAFF. The CDR3 bases are TGTGCCAGCAGAGCTGGGGCAGGGGGCACTGAAGCTTTCTTT. V and J are TRBV7-2 and TRBJ1-1, with 7 positions matching TRBD1. V lost 6 bases and J lost 4; bases outside the gene matches: 8. CDR3 length: 14 amino acids. Per the germline V gene, CDR1 is SGHTA and CDR2 is FQGNSA.

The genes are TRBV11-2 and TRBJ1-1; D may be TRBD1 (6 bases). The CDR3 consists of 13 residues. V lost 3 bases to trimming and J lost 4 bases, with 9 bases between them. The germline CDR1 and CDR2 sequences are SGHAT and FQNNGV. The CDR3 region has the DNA TGTGCCAGCAGCTTCGGACAGAGCACTGAAGCTTTCTTT. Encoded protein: CASSFGQSTEAFF.

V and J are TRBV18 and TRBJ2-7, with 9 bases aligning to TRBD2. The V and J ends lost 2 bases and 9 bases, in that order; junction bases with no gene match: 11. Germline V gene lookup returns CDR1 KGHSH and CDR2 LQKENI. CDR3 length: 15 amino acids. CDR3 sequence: CASSPVSTEREAQYF. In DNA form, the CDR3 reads TGTGCCAGCTCACCAGTGAGCACAGAGCGGGAGGCGCAGTACTTC.

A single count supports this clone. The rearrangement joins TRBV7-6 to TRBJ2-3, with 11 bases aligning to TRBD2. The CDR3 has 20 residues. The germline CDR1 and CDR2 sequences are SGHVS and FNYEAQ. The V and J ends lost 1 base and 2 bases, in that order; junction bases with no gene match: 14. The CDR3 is CASSLVSSGGPPGYTDTQYF. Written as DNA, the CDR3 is TGTGCCAGCAGCTTAGTTTCTAGCGGGGGGCCCCCAGGCTACACAGATACGCAGTATTTT.

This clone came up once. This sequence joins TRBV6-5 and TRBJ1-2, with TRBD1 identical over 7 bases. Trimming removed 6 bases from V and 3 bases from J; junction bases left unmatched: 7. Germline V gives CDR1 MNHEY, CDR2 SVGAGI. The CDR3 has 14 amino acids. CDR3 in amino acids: CASSLMGTDYGYTF. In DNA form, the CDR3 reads TGTGCCAGCAGCTTAATGGGGACAGACTATGGCTACACCTTC.

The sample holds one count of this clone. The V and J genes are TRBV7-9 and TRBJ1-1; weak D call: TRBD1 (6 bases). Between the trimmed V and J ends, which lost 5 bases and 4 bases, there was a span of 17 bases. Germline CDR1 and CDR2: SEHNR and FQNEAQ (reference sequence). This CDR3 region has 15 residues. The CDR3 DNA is TGTGCCAGCAGCCTTCGCGATGGCAGGGGCACTGAAGCTTTCTTT. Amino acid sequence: CASSLRDGRGTEAFF.

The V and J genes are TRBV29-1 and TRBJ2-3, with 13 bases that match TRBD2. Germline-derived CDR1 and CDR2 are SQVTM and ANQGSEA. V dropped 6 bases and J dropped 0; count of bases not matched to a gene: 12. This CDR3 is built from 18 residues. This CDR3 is CSVDPTSGGGGSTDTQYF. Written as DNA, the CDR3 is TGCAGCGTCGACCCTACTAGCGGGGGGGGCGGGAGCACAGATACGCAGTATTTT.

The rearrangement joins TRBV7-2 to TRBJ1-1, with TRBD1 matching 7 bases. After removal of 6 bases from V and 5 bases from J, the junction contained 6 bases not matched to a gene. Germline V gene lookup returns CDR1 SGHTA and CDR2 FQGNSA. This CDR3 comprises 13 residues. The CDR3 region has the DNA TGTGCCAGCAGTTCCTACAGGGGTACTGAAGCTTTCTTT. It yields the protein CASSSYRGTEAFF.

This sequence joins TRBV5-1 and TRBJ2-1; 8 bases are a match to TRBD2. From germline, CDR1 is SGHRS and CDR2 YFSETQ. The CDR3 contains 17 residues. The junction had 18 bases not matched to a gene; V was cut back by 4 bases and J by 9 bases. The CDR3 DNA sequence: TGCGCCAGCAGCCCGGGGGTGGGGACTAGTGGGTCCCGTGAGCAGTTCTTC. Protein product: CASSPGVGTSGSREQFF.

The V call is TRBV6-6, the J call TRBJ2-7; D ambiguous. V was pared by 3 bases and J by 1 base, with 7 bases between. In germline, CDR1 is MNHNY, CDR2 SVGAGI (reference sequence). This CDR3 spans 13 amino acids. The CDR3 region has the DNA TGTGCCAGCAGTTATGAGAGTTCCTACGAGCAGTACTTC. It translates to CASSYESSYEQYF.

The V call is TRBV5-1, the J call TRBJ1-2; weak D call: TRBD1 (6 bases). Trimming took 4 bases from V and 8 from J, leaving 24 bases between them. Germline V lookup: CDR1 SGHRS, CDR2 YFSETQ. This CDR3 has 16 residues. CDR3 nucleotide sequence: TGCGCCAGCAGCCAGGCCTACACCCAGGGGAACTGGGGCTACACCTTC. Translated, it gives CASSQAYTQGNWGYTF. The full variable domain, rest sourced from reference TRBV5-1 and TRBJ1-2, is KAGVTQTPRYLIKTRGQQVTLSCSPISGHRSVSWYQQTPGQGLQFLFEYFSETQRNKGNFPGRFSGRQFSNSRSEMNVSTLELGDSALYLCASSQAYTQGNWGYTFGSGTRLTVV.

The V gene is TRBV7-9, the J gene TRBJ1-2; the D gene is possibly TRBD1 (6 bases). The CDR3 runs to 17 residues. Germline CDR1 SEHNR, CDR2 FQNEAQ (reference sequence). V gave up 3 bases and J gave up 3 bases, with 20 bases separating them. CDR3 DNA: TGTGCCAGCAGCTTGAATAGGATAAGGGGGAGTGACTATGGCTACACCTTC. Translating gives CASSLNRIRGSDYGYTF.

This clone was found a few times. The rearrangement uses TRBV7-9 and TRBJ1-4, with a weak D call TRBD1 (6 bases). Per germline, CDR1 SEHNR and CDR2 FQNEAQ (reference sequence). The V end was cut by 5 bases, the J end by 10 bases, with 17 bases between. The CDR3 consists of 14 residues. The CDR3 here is CASSTQQGRGKLFF. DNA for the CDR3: TGTGCCAGCAGCACTCAACAGGGAAGAGGAAAACTGTTTTTT.

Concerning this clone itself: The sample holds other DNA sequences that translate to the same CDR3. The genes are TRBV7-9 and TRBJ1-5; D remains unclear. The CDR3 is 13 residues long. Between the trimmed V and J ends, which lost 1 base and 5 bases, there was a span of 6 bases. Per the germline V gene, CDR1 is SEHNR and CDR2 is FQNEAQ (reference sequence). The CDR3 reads CASSLGGDQPQHF. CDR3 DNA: TGTGCCAGCAGCTTAGGCGGGGATCAGCCCCAGCATTTT.

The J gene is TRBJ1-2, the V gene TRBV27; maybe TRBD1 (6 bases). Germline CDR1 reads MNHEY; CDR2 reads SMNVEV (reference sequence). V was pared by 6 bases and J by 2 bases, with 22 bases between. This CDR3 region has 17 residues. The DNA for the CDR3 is TGTGCCAGCAGCCTCTCGTGGGTAACAGGGAGAAACTATGGCTACACCTTC. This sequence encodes CASSLSWVTGRNYGYTF.

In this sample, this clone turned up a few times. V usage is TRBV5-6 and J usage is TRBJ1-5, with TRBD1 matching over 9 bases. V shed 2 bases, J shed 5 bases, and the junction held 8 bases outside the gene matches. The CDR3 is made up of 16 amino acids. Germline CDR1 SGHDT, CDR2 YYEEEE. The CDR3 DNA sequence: TGTGCCAGCAGCTTCTTTAGTCGGGACAGGGATCAGCCCCAGCATTTT. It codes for CASSFFSRDRDQPQHF.

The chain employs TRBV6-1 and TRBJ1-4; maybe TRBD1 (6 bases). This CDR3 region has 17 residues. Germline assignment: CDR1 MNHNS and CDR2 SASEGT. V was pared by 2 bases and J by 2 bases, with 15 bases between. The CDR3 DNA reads TGTGCCAGCAGTGAATATAAGGGGGGGTCGACTAATGAAAAACTGTTTTTT. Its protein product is CASSEYKGGSTNEKLFF.